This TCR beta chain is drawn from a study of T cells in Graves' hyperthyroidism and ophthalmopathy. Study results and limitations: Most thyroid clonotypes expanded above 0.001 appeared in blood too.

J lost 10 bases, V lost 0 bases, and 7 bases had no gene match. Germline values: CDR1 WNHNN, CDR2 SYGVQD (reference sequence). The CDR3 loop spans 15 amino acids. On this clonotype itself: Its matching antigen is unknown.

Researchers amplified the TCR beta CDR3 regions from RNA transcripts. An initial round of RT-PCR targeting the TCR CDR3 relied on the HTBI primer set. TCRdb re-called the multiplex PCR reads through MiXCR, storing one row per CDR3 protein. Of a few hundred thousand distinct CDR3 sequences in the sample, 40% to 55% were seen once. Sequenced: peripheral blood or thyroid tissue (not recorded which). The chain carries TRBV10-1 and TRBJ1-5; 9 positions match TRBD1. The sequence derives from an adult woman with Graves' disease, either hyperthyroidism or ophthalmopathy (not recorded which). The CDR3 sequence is CASSESTGGEGPQHF. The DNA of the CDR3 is TGCGCCAGCAGTGAGTCGACAGGGGGTGAGGGTCCCCAGCATTTT.